The clone carrying this TCR beta chain is medium-sized. Its specificity is unknown. This entry belongs to a study of spatial heterogeneity in lung cancer. Notes on the study in general: Tumor mutation counts were tracked by expanded intratumoral alpha and beta TCR counts.

This CDR3 region has 15 residues. With 3 bases removed from V and 0 bases from J, the gap between germline ends came to 14 bases. Germline loops: CDR1 GTSNPN, CDR2 SVGIG (reference sequence). TCRdb ran MiXCR on the 5' RACE reads and lists one entry per CDR3 protein. Among more than 10,000 distinct CDR3 sequences, over 4.5% were seen once, and the ten largest hold more than 30%. Documented time point: sample taken at primary tumor resection. This TCR was recovered from a male donor with early-stage non-small cell lung cancer. This rearrangement joins TRBV30 to TRBJ1-1; D is unclear. The source was lung tumor tissue, collected at surgery. The CDR3 loop is CAWSRPVGMNTEAFF. In nucleotides, the CDR3 is TGTGCCTGGAGCCGGCCGGTCGGGATGAACACTGAAGCTTTCTTT.